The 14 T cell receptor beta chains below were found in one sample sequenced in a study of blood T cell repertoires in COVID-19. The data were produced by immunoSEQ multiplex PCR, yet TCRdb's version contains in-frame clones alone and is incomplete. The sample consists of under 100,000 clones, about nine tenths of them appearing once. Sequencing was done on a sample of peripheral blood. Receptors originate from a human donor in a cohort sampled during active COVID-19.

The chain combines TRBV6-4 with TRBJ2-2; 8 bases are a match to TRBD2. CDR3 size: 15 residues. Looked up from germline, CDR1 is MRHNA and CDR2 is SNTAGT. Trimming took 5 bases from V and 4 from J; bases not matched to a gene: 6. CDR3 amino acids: CASSRGLALTGELFF. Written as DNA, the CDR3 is TGTGCCAGCAGTCGAGGACTAGCCCTCACCGGGGAGCTGTTTTTT.

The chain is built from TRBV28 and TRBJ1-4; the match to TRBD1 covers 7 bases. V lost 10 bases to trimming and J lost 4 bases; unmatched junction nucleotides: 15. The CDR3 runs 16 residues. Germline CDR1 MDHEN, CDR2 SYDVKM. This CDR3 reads CATDKGASGGNEKLFF. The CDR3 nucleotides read TGTGCCACCGACAAGGGGGCAAGTGGTGGTAATGAAAAACTGTTTTTT. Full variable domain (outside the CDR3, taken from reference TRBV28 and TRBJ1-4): DVKVTQSSRYLVKRTGEKVFLECVQDMDHENMFWYRQDPGLGLRLIYFSYDVKMKEKGDIPEGYSVSREKKERFSLILESASTNQTSMYLCATDKGASGGNEKLFFGSGTQLSVL.

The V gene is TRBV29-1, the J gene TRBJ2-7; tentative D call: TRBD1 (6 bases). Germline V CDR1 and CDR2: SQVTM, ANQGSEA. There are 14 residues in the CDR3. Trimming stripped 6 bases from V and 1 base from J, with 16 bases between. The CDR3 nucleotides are TGCAGCGTCCGAGAACAGGGTTCTTCCTACGAGCAGTACTTC. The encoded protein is CSVREQGSSYEQYF.

The CDR3 protein is CASSYGLAGETQYF. The CDR3 nucleotides read TGTGCCAGCAGTTATGGGCTAGCGGGAGAGACCCAGTACTTC. The chain couples TRBV6-2 or TRBV6-3 to TRBJ2-5, with 8 bases that match TRBD2. V was pared by 3 bases and J by 4 bases, with 4 bases of the junction left unmatched. The CDR3 consists of 14 residues. Germline CDR1 and CDR2: MNHEY and SVGEGT.

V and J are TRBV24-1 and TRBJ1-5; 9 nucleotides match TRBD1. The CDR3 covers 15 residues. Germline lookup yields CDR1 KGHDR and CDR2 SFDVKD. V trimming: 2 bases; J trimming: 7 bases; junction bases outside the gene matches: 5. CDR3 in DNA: TGTGCCACCAGTGATTCCCGACAGGGGGACCAGCCCCAGCATTTT. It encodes CATSDSRQGDQPQHF.

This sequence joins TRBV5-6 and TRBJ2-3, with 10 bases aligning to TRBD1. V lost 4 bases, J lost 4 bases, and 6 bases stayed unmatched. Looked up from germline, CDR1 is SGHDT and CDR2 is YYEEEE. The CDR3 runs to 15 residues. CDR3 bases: TGTGCCAGCAGCCCCCAGACAGGGGGCGCAGATACGCAGTATTTT. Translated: CASSPQTGGADTQYF. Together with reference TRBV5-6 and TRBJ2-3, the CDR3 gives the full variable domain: DAGVTQSPTHLIKTRGQQVTLRCSPKSGHDTVSWYQQALGQGPQFIFQYYEEEERQRGNFPDRFSGHQFPNYSSELNVNALLLGDSALYLCASSPQTGGADTQYFGPGTRLTVL.

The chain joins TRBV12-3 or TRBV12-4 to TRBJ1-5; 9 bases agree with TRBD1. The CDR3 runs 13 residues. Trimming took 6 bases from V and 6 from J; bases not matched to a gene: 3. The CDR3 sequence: CASSGTGLQPQHF. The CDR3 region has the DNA TGTGCCAGCAGCGGGACAGGGCTTCAGCCCCAGCATTTT.

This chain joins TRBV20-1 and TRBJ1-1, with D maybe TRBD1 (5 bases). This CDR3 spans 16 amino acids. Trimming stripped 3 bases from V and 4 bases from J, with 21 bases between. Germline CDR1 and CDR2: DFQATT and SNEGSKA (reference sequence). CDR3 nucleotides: TGCAGTGCTAGTATTTTGAGGGGAGGGGTGGGCACTGAAGCTTTCTTT. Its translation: CSASILRGGVGTEAFF.

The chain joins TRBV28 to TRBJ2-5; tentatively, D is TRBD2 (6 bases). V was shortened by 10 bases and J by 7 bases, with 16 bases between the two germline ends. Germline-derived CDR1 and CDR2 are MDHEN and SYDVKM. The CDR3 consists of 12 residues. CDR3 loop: CAIRLGGGTQYF. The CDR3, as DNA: TGTGCCATCCGCTTGGGGGGTGGGACCCAGTACTTC.

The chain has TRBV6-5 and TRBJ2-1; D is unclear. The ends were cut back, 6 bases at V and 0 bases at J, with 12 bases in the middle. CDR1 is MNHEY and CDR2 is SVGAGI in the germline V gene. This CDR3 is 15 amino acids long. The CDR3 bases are TGTGCCAGCAGCGTACAGCCGAGCTCCTACAATGAGCAGTTCTTC. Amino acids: CASSVQPSSYNEQFF.

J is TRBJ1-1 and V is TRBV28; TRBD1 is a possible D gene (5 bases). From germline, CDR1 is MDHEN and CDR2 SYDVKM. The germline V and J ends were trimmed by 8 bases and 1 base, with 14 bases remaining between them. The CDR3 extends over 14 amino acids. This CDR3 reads CASLEGVGNTEAFF. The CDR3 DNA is TGTGCCAGCCTGGAAGGGGTCGGGAACACTGAAGCTTTCTTT.

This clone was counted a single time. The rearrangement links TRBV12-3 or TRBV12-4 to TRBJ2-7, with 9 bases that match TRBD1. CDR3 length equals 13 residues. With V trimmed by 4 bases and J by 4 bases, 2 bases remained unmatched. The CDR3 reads CASSWGQGYEQYF. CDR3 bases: TGTGCCAGCAGTTGGGGACAGGGTTACGAGCAGTACTTC.

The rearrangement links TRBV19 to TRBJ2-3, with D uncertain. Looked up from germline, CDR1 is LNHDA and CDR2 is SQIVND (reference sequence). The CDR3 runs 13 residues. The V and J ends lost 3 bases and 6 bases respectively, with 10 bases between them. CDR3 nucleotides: TGTGCCAGTAGTATTTGGAACAGTGATACGCAGTATTTT. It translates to CASSIWNSDTQYF. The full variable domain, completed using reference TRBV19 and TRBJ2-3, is DGGITQSPKYLFRKEGQNVTLSCEQNLNHDAMYWYRQDPGQGLRLIYYSQIVNDFQKGDIAEGYSVSREKKESFPLTVTSAQKNPTAFYLCASSIWNSDTQYFGPGTRLTVL.

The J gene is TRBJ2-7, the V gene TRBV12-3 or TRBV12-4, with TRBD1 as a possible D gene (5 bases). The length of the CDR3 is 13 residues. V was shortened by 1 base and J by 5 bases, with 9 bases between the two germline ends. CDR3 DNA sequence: TGTGCCAGCAGTTTAGGCTCAGGGAACGAGCAGTACTTC. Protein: CASSLGSGNEQYF.